This passage covers 25 T cell receptor beta chains from one sample sequenced in a study of cytomegalovirus exposure and HLA in healthy donors. This PCR relied on a set of 60 Vbeta primers and 13 Jbeta primers. Method: immunoSEQ multiplex PCR; TCRdb's copy keeps in-frame clones and lacks some. The sample holds tens of thousands of clones, around 81% seen once. The sample comprised PBMCs. The receptor set was obtained from a man aged 45 to 65 in good health and CMV-seronegative.

The chain recombines TRBV5-4 with TRBJ2-7; 11 bases map to TRBD2. The germline V gene has CDR1 SGHNT and CDR2 YYREEE (reference sequence). This CDR3 region has 16 residues. The junction had 6 bases not matched to a gene; V was cut back by 4 bases and J by 0 bases. CDR3 sequence: CASSPGLAESSYEQYF. The DNA of the CDR3 is TGTGCCAGCAGCCCGGGACTAGCGGAAAGCTCCTACGAGCAGTACTTC.

The chain recombines TRBV30 with TRBJ1-1; D not resolved. This CDR3 is 16 amino acids long. Germline CDR1 and CDR2: GTSNPN and SVGIG (reference sequence). V was shortened by 3 bases and J by 0 bases, with 17 bases between the two germline ends. DNA of the CDR3: TGTGCCTGGAGCCCCCTAGTTTCTGCGATGAACACTGAAGCTTTCTTT. This codes for CAWSPLVSAMNTEAFF.

The chain recombines TRBV27 with TRBJ2-7; no clear D gene. CDR3 length equals 13 residues. From germline, CDR1 is MNHEY and CDR2 SMNVEV (reference sequence). V was trimmed by 5 bases and J by 5 bases, leaving 13 bases between them. CDR3 bases: TGTGCCAGCAGTCTTCGGTCTCTAAACGAGCAGTACTTC. The encoded protein is CASSLRSLNEQYF.

This rearrangement joins TRBV15 to TRBJ1-2; no definite D call. Germline V gene lookup returns CDR1 LNHNV and CDR2 YYDKDF (reference sequence). Trimming stripped 1 base from V and 4 bases from J, with 7 bases between. The CDR3 extends over 13 amino acids. CDR3 residues: CATSRGGSYGYTF. The CDR3 DNA sequence: TGTGCCACCAGCAGAGGTGGCAGCTATGGCTACACCTTC.

The chain joins TRBV6-1 to TRBJ1-1; possible D gene TRBD1, 6 bases. From germline, CDR1 is MNHNS and CDR2 SASEGT. This CDR3 is 16 amino acids long. V was clipped by 0 bases and J by 1 base, with 12 bases between them. The CDR3 loop is CASSEAAGAQNTEAFF. CDR3 DNA sequence: TGTGCCAGCAGTGAAGCGGCAGGGGCGCAGAACACTGAAGCTTTCTTT.

This chain joins TRBV18 and TRBJ2-7, with D maybe TRBD2 (6 bases). This CDR3 spans 12 amino acids. CDR1 is KGHSH, CDR2 LQKENI, per germline. Trimming left V 8 bases short and J 3 bases short, with 11 bases between. The CDR3 spells CASGRDFYEQYF. The CDR3 bases are TGTGCCAGCGGGCGGGACTTCTACGAGCAGTACTTC.

The chain joins TRBV11-2 to TRBJ2-5; D possibly corresponds to TRBD1 (6 bases). The germline gives CDR1 SGHAT, CDR2 FQNNGV. V shed 1 base and J shed 5 bases, with 17 bases lying between them. The CDR3 runs to 16 residues. The CDR3 nucleotides read TGTGCCAGCAGCTTAGCGTTGTACAGGGATTCCGAGACCCAGTACTTC. Residues: CASSLALYRDSETQYF.

The chain employs TRBV27 and TRBJ2-7, with TRBD1 identical over 8 bases. J lost 2 bases, V lost 4 bases, and 4 bases had no gene match. There are 14 residues in the CDR3. CDR1 is MNHEY and CDR2 is SMNVEV in the germline V gene (reference sequence). The CDR3 here is CASSWTGLTYEQYF. Here the CDR3 DNA reads TGTGCCAGCAGTTGGACAGGGTTAACCTACGAGCAGTACTTC.

This chain links TRBV29-1 with TRBJ2-5, with 15 bases matching TRBD2. The germline gives CDR1 SQVTM, CDR2 ANQGSEA. The CDR3 has 16 amino acids. V was clipped by 5 bases and J by 11 bases; unmatched bases: 15. The CDR3 DNA reads as TGCAGCGTTAGCCCTAAAGCTGGACTAGCGGGAGGGCAGCAGTACTTC. The encoded protein is CSVSPKAGLAGGQQYF.

V usage is TRBV20-1 and J usage is TRBJ1-2; perhaps TRBD1 as D (5 bases). The length of the CDR3 is 11 residues. Germline lookup yields CDR1 DFQATT and CDR2 SNEGSKA (reference sequence). Between the trimmed V and J ends, which lost 6 bases and 6 bases, there was a span of 11 bases. The DNA of the CDR3 is TGCAGTGCCAACCAGGGTGATGGCTACACCTTC. Its protein product is CSANQGDGYTF.

The genes are TRBV10-2 and TRBJ2-1; no clear D. From germline, CDR1 is WSHSY and CDR2 SAAADI. V was shortened by 7 bases and J by 10 bases, with 11 bases between the two germline ends. CDR3 length: 11 residues. This CDR3 is CASNLGLEQFF. DNA for the CDR3: TGCGCCAGCAATCTAGGTCTCGAGCAGTTCTTC.

The chain employs TRBV6-5 and TRBJ2-1, with D possibly being TRBD2 (6 bases). CDR1 is MNHEY, CDR2 SVGAGI, per germline. V lost 4 bases and J lost 1, with 8 bases in between. There are 14 residues in the CDR3. DNA of the CDR3: TGTGCCAGCAGTTTAGCGGATTCCTACAATGAGCAGTTCTTC. It codes for CASSLADSYNEQFF.

This chain connects TRBV15 to TRBJ2-7; 9 bases agree with TRBD1. The V gene end was trimmed by 3 bases and the J gene end by 2 bases; junction bases not matched to a gene: 2. Germline V gene lookup returns CDR1 LNHNV and CDR2 YYDKDF (reference sequence). This CDR3 is 14 amino acids long. The CDR3 loop is CATSRGTGTYEQYF. The CDR3 DNA follows: TGTGCCACCAGCAGGGGGACAGGGACCTACGAGCAGTACTTC.

This sequence joins TRBV11-2 and TRBJ2-7; TRBD2 matches at 10 bases. The germline gives CDR1 SGHAT, CDR2 FQNNGV. The CDR3 runs 15 residues. After removal of 1 base from V and 5 bases from J, the junction contained 5 bases not matched to a gene. CDR3 coding DNA: TGTGCCAGCAGCTTAGGTAGCGGGGGGACCCACGAGCAGTACTTC. It specifies CASSLGSGGTHEQYF.

The chain couples TRBV18 to TRBJ1-2; D is perhaps TRBD1 (5 bases). From germline, CDR1 is KGHSH and CDR2 LQKENI. The V end lost 2 bases, the J end lost 7 bases, and 20 bases lay between the germline ends. The CDR3 has 16 residues. The CDR3 protein is CASSPSQGARSFGYTF. The CDR3 nucleotides are TGTGCCAGCTCACCATCCCAGGGTGCTCGTTCTTTTGGCTACACCTTC.

This clone was recorded once. This chain connects TRBV29-1 to TRBJ2-5, with 11 bases identical to TRBD1. Trimming removed 6 bases from V and 3 bases from J; junction bases left unmatched: 15. The CDR3 has 17 amino acids. Looked up from germline, CDR1 is SQVTM and CDR2 is ANQGSEA. CDR3 residues: CSVGTGGYTRVKETQYF. The CDR3 coding sequence is TGCAGCGTGGGGACAGGGGGGTATACTAGGGTAAAAGAGACCCAGTACTTC.

This chain connects TRBV5-1 to TRBJ1-2; TRBD1 agrees at 8 bases. Germline CDR1 is SGHRS and CDR2 is YFSETQ. The junction had 7 bases not matched to a gene; V was cut back by 2 bases and J by 7 bases. The CDR3 runs 14 residues. CDR3 coding DNA: TGCGCCAGCAGCTTTACCGGGACAGGCGGTGGCTACACCTTC. The encoded protein is CASSFTGTGGGYTF. Variable domain in full (rest from reference TRBV5-1 and TRBJ1-2): KAGVTQTPRYLIKTRGQQVTLSCSPISGHRSVSWYQQTPGQGLQFLFEYFSETQRNKGNFPGRFSGRQFSNSRSEMNVSTLELGDSALYLCASSFTGTGGGYTFGSGTRLTVV.

The chain recombines TRBV2 with TRBJ2-1, with a tentative D call TRBD2 (5 bases). The CDR3 extends over 12 amino acids. Trimming took off 9 bases at V and 6 bases at J, with 12 bases between the two ends. Germline values: CDR1 SNHLY, CDR2 FYNNEI. The CDR3 loop reads CASSSSGNEQFF. The CDR3 nucleotides are TGTGCCAGTTCTAGCTCGGGCAATGAGCAGTTCTTC.

This chain links TRBV6-5 with TRBJ1-1; TRBD1 aligns across 7 bases. The germline gives CDR1 MNHEY, CDR2 SVGAGI. The J segment lost 2 bases and the V segment lost 6 bases, leaving 6 bases of the junction unmatched. The CDR3 covers 14 residues. The CDR3 here is CASRERQGNTEAFF. In nucleotides, the CDR3 is TGTGCCAGCAGAGAAAGACAGGGCAACACTGAAGCTTTCTTT.

The CDR3 bases are TGCAGCGATGGACAGGAGAACACTGAAGCTTTCTTT. It codes for CSDGQENTEAFF. This chain uses TRBV29-1 with TRBJ1-1; TRBD1 matches 7 bases. This CDR3 region has 12 residues. CDR1 is SQVTM, CDR2 ANQGSEA, per germline. After removal of 7 bases from V and 1 base from J, the junction contained 3 bases not matched to a gene.

Turning to this clone: This CDR3 is also generated by other DNA sequences in the sample. V is TRBV6-1 and J is TRBJ1-1; D might be TRBD1 (6 bases). Trimming took off 2 bases at V and 1 base at J, with 8 bases between the two ends. CDR1 is MNHNS and CDR2 is SASEGT in the germline V gene. The CDR3 runs 14 residues. The CDR3: CASSELGGNTEAFF. CDR3 bases: TGTGCCAGCAGTGAACTAGGGGGGAACACTGAAGCTTTCTTT.

This clone has more than one count but fewer than ten. CDR3 bases: TGCGCCAGCAGCTTGGAAGGTTCTGGGAGGGAAAAACTGTTTTTT. Translation gives CASSLEGSGREKLFF. The genes are TRBV5-1 and TRBJ1-4; D ambiguous. CDR3 size: 15 residues. V lost 0 bases and J lost 8, with 14 bases in between. Germline V gene sequence: CDR1 SGHRS, CDR2 YFSETQ.

V gene TRBV7-2 combines with J gene TRBJ2-5; D not certain. Germline loops: CDR1 SGHTA, CDR2 FQGNSA. The length of the CDR3 is 11 residues. The V end lost 7 bases, the J end lost 6 bases, and 9 bases lay between the germline ends. CDR3 sequence: CASTVKQTQYF. In nucleotides, the CDR3 is TGTGCCAGCACCGTAAAGCAGACCCAGTACTTC. Full variable domain (missing parts from reference TRBV7-2 and TRBJ2-5): GAGVSQSPSNKVTEKGKDVELRCDPISGHTALYWYRQSLGQGLEFLIYFQGNSAPDKSGLPSDRFSAERTGGSVSTLTIQRTQQEDSAVYLCASTVKQTQYFGPGTRLLVL.

This chain links TRBV30 with TRBJ2-5; 12 positions match TRBD2. The ends lost 1 base at V and 5 bases at J; junction bases unmatched: 5. Germline V gives CDR1 GTSNPN, CDR2 SVGIG (reference sequence). This CDR3 spans 15 amino acids. The CDR3 loop is CAWSETSGSLETQYF. CDR3 nucleotides: TGTGCCTGGAGTGAGACTAGCGGGAGTTTGGAGACCCAGTACTTC.

For the CDR3, the DNA is TGTGCCAGCTCACCAATCCCAGGGCGAGACACTGAAGCTTTCTTT. It encodes CASSPIPGRDTEAFF. The chain has TRBV18 and TRBJ1-1, with D perhaps TRBD1 (5 bases). This CDR3 contains 15 residues. V was trimmed by 2 bases and J by 3 bases, leaving 13 bases between them. CDR1 is KGHSH, CDR2 LQKENI, per germline.